The entry below describes one TCR beta chain. This entry belongs to a study of blood T cell repertoires in COVID-19. On the study more broadly: COVID-19 samples, acute and convalescent, were from the United States, Italy and Spain. PBMCs, B-cell-depleted T cells, or T cells provided the cDNA or gDNA that made up the material.

The J segment lost 2 bases and the V segment lost 1 base, leaving 10 bases of the junction unmatched. This CDR3 is 17 amino acids long. CDR1 SGHTA and CDR2 FQGNSA come from the germline V gene. Under the authors' procedure: Estimated nucleated cell counts came from reference gene primer amplification. Data came from immunoSEQ multiplex PCR; TCRdb stores just in-frame clones and leaves some out. The V and J calls and clone size were taken over from that table, and D and trimming were inferred from the DNA. The sample comprises about 37,000 clones, around 90% of which are singletons, and approximately 9.5% rests with the top ten.

This chain uses TRBV7-2 with TRBJ2-7; TRBD2 matches 8 bases. The sample comprised peripheral blood. The clonotype comes from a human donor in a cohort sampled during active COVID-19. The CDR3 region is CASSLVWSGSPPYEQYF. CDR3 sequence (DNA): TGTGCCAGCAGCTTAGTGTGGAGCGGGAGTCCTCCCTACGAGCAGTACTTC.